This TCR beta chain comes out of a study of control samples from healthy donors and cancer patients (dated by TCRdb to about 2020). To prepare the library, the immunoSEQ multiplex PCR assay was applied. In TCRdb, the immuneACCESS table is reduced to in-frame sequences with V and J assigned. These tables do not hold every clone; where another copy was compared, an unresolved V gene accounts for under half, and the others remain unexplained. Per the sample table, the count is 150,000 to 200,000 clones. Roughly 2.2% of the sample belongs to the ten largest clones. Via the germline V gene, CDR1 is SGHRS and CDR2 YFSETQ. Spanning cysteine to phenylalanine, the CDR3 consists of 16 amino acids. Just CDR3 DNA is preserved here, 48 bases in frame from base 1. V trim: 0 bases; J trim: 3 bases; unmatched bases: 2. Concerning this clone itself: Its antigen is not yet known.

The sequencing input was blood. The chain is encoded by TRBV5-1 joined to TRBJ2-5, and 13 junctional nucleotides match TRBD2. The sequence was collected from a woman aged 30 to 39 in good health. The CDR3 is CASSLGTSGGEETQYF. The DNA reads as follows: TGCGCCAGCAGCTTGGGTACTAGCGGGGGGGAAGAGACCCAGTACTTC.